This is a list of T cell receptor beta chains from one sample in a study of identical twins. MiXCR, run by TCRdb on the 5' RACE reads, gives a single entry per CDR3 protein. The table has some 900,000 distinct CDR3 sequences, roughly an eighth seen once; the top ten hold around 1.5%. This sample also belongs to another study, concerning yellow fever vaccine responses in identical twins.

Material for sequencing was PBMCs. The receptors originated from a woman aged 18-29 years in good health. Both conserved end residues are part of each CDR3. The D gene is left open where the match is weak. Expanded clones are given a class, and other clones once, few, many or no size at all.

d_gene: NA; abundance: NA; j_gene: TRBJ1-5; v_gene: TRBV20-1; CDR3nt: TGCAGTGCTAGAAAGGCCCTCCATGAACGGGGCAATCAGCCCCAGCATTTT; CDR3aa: CSARKALHERGNQPQHF
d_gene: NA; abundance: few; j_gene: TRBJ2-6; v_gene: TRBV4-2; CDR3nt: TGTGCCAGCAGCCAGGTAGTGTTTCGGTCTGGGGCCAACGTCCTGACTTTC; CDR3aa: CASSQVVFRSGANVLTF
d_gene: NA; abundance: NA; j_gene: TRBJ2-2; v_gene: TRBV27; CDR3nt: TGTGCCAGCAGTTTATCCGCATGGAGACAACCTTGGGAAGCCGGGGAGCTGTTTTTT; CDR3aa: CASSLSAWRQPWEAGELFF
d_gene: NA; abundance: many; j_gene: TRBJ1-1; v_gene: TRBV7-9; CDR3nt: TGTGCCAGCAGCGCCGGGACGGGGAACACTGAAGCTTTCTTT; CDR3aa: CASSAGTGNTEAFF
d_gene: TRBD1; abundance: many; j_gene: TRBJ1-1; v_gene: TRBV12-3/TRBV12-4; CDR3nt: TGTGCCAGCAGCATCCCAGGGACAGGGGTAACTGAAGCTTTCTTT; CDR3aa: CASSIPGTGVTEAFF
d_gene: NA; abundance: NA; j_gene: TRBJ2-2; v_gene: TRBV11-2; CDR3nt: TGTGCCAGCAGCCAATCCGGTTTTGTGGCGGCGAACACCGGGGAGCTGTTTTTT; CDR3aa: CASSQSGFVAANTGELFF
d_gene: NA; abundance: few; j_gene: TRBJ2-3; v_gene: TRBV25-1; CDR3nt: TGTGCCAGCTCGGGAAAAATCCCCACAGATACGCAGTATTTT; CDR3aa: CASSGKIPTDTQYF
d_gene: NA; abundance: NA; j_gene: TRBJ2-6; v_gene: TRBV7-8; CDR3nt: TGTGCCAGCAGCTACCCGACAGACTCTGGGGCCAACGTCCTGACTTTC; CDR3aa: CASSYPTDSGANVLTF
d_gene: NA; abundance: NA; j_gene: TRBJ1-1; v_gene: TRBV29-1; CDR3nt: TGCAGCGTTGAGAGGGTTAGCAGAGGGACTGAAGCTTTCTTT; CDR3aa: CSVERVSRGTEAFF
d_gene: NA; abundance: few; j_gene: TRBJ2-3; v_gene: TRBV6-5; CDR3nt: TGTGCCAGCAGTTACTGGAGATCCGAAAAACACACAGATACGCAGTATTTT; CDR3aa: CASSYWRSEKHTDTQYF
d_gene: NA; abundance: few; j_gene: TRBJ2-1; v_gene: TRBV28; CDR3nt: TGTGCCAGCCAGAGATACAATGAGCAGTTCTTC; CDR3aa: CASQRYNEQFF
d_gene: NA; abundance: few; j_gene: TRBJ1-2; v_gene: TRBV4-1; CDR3nt: TGCGCCAGCAGCACTAACAGGGACCGGGGCTATGGCTACACCTTC; CDR3aa: CASSTNRDRGYGYTF
d_gene: NA; abundance: few; j_gene: TRBJ1-5; v_gene: TRBV20-1; CDR3nt: TGCAGTGCTGGGCAGCTAAATAGCAATCAGCCCCAGCATTTT; CDR3aa: CSAGQLNSNQPQHF
d_gene: TRBD1; abundance: many; j_gene: TRBJ2-5; v_gene: TRBV10-1; CDR3nt: TGCGCCAGCAGTGAGCGGACAGGGGGTTTGGAGACCCAGTACTTC; CDR3aa: CASSERTGGLETQYF
d_gene: NA; abundance: few; j_gene: TRBJ2-3; v_gene: TRBV12-3/TRBV12-4; CDR3nt: TGTGCCAGCAGTACCGGGTGGATTACTAGCACAGATACGCAGTATTTT; CDR3aa: CASSTGWITSTDTQYF
d_gene: TRBD2; abundance: many; j_gene: TRBJ2-1; v_gene: TRBV12-3/TRBV12-4; CDR3nt: TGTGCCAGCACCCTAAGGGGAGGGCTTGACAATGAGCAGTTCTTC; CDR3aa: CASTLRGGLDNEQFF
d_gene: NA; abundance: few; j_gene: TRBJ2-2; v_gene: TRBV25-1; CDR3nt: TGTGCCAGCAGTGAATACGAGGCGGAAATTCCCACCGGGGAGCTGTTTTTT; CDR3aa: CASSEYEAEIPTGELFF
d_gene: NA; abundance: few; j_gene: TRBJ2-3; v_gene: TRBV5-1; CDR3nt: TGCGCCAGCAGCCATGACGCCTTTGGGAATACGCAGTATTTT; CDR3aa: CASSHDAFGNTQYF
d_gene: NA; abundance: few; j_gene: TRBJ2-5; v_gene: TRBV6-1; CDR3nt: TGTGCCAGCAGTCCCTGGGGGGCTCCCGAGGAGACCCAGTACTTC; CDR3aa: CASSPWGAPEETQYF
d_gene: TRBD2; abundance: few; j_gene: TRBJ2-1; v_gene: TRBV7-2; CDR3nt: TGTGCCAGCAGCTTAGTCGGGGGGGCAACCTACAATGAGCAGTTCTTC; CDR3aa: CASSLVGGATYNEQFF
d_gene: NA; abundance: few; j_gene: TRBJ2-3; v_gene: TRBV28; CDR3nt: TGTGCCAGCAGCCCACCTAGCGACACAGATACGCAGTATTTT; CDR3aa: CASSPPSDTDTQYF
d_gene: NA; abundance: NA; j_gene: TRBJ1-1; v_gene: TRBV20-1; CDR3nt: TGCAATGCTAGTTTCGCTGAAGCTTTCTTT; CDR3aa: CNASFAEAFF
d_gene: NA; abundance: NA; j_gene: TRBJ2-1; v_gene: TRBV11-2; CDR3nt: TGTGCCAGCAACTTAGATGTCCCGAAGCTGACTAGCTCCTACAATGAGCAGTTCTTC; CDR3aa: CASNLDVPKLTSSYNEQFF
d_gene: NA; abundance: NA; j_gene: TRBJ2-1; v_gene: TRBV6-5; CDR3nt: TGTGCCAGCAGTTACGGCCAGCGGTCATACAATGAGCAGTTCTTC; CDR3aa: CASSYGQRSYNEQFF
d_gene: NA; abundance: once; j_gene: TRBJ2-7; v_gene: TRBV29-1; CDR3nt: TGCAGCGTTGAGGGGGGAGGGGGCAGGGAGCAGTACTTC; CDR3aa: CSVEGGGGREQYF
d_gene: NA; abundance: NA; j_gene: TRBJ2-1; v_gene: TRBV11-2; CDR3nt: TGTGCCAGCAGCTTAGTCGTTTGGGATTCCTACAATGAGCAGTTCTTC; CDR3aa: CASSLVVWDSYNEQFF
d_gene: NA; abundance: few; j_gene: TRBJ2-2; v_gene: TRBV6-1; CDR3nt: TGTGCCAGCAGCCTCAGTGCCGCCGGGGAGCTGTTTTTT; CDR3aa: CASSLSAAGELFF
d_gene: TRBD1; abundance: few; j_gene: TRBJ2-3; v_gene: TRBV6-1; CDR3nt: TGTGCCAGCGCGTTCGAGGGGGCGGTAGGCACAGATACGCAGTATTTT; CDR3aa: CASAFEGAVGTDTQYF
d_gene: TRBD1; abundance: NA; j_gene: TRBJ1-2; v_gene: TRBV6-1; CDR3nt: TGTGCCAGCACCTCAGGGGGCACGAACTATGGCTACACCTTC; CDR3aa: CASTSGGTNYGYTF
d_gene: TRBD2; abundance: many; j_gene: TRBJ2-1; v_gene: TRBV6-1; CDR3nt: TGTGCCAGCAGTGAAGAGGAGGGAGGGGCCTACAATGAGCAGTTCTTC; CDR3aa: CASSEEEGGAYNEQFF
d_gene: NA; abundance: NA; j_gene: TRBJ1-1; v_gene: TRBV24-1; CDR3nt: TGTGCCACCAGTTATGCAGGTGAAGCTCTCTTT; CDR3aa: CATSYAGEALF
d_gene: TRBD2; abundance: many; j_gene: TRBJ2-1; v_gene: TRBV6-1; CDR3nt: TGTGCCAGCAGCACGGGACTAGCGGAGCTATACAATGAGCAGTTCTTC; CDR3aa: CASSTGLAELYNEQFF
d_gene: NA; abundance: NA; j_gene: TRBJ2-7; v_gene: TRBV20-1; CDR3nt: TGCAGTGCTAGGGATGGGTCAGGGCTCTACGAGCAGTACTTC; CDR3aa: CSARDGSGLYEQYF
d_gene: NA; abundance: NA; j_gene: TRBJ2-7; v_gene: TRBV20-1; CDR3nt: TGCAGTGCTAGAGATTATGACCAGGCCTACGAGCAGTACTTC; CDR3aa: CSARDYDQAYEQYF
d_gene: NA; abundance: NA; j_gene: TRBJ1-5; v_gene: TRBV28; CDR3nt: TGTGCCAGTCAGGACAGCCCGAATCAGCCCCAGCATTTT; CDR3aa: CASQDSPNQPQHF
d_gene: NA; abundance: few; j_gene: TRBJ2-7; v_gene: TRBV5-8; CDR3nt: TGTGCCAGCAGCTTGGCCAATGGACGAGATTACGAGCAGTACTTC; CDR3aa: CASSLANGRDYEQYF
d_gene: NA; abundance: few; j_gene: TRBJ1-1; v_gene: TRBV6-5; CDR3nt: TGTGCCAGCAGTTCGTACTCAGCTAATACTGAAGCTTTCTTT; CDR3aa: CASSSYSANTEAFF
d_gene: TRBD2; abundance: NA; j_gene: TRBJ2-1; v_gene: TRBV6-5; CDR3nt: TGTGCCAGCAGTTACCCCCCGAGCGGGGCCAATGAGCAGTTCTTC; CDR3aa: CASSYPPSGANEQFF
d_gene: NA; abundance: NA; j_gene: TRBJ1-2; v_gene: TRBV11-3; CDR3nt: TGTGCCAGCAGCTTAGATGGTCTGGATGGCTACACCTTC; CDR3aa: CASSLDGLDGYTF
d_gene: TRBD2; abundance: NA; j_gene: TRBJ2-1; v_gene: TRBV10-3; CDR3nt: TGTGCCATCAGAGGGGGACTAGCTGGGAATGAGCAGTTCTTC; CDR3aa: CAIRGGLAGNEQFF
d_gene: TRBD2; abundance: NA; j_gene: TRBJ2-3; v_gene: TRBV7-3; CDR3nt: TGTGCCAGCGGCCTACTAGCGGGGGGCACAGATACGCAGTATTTT; CDR3aa: CASGLLAGGTDTQYF